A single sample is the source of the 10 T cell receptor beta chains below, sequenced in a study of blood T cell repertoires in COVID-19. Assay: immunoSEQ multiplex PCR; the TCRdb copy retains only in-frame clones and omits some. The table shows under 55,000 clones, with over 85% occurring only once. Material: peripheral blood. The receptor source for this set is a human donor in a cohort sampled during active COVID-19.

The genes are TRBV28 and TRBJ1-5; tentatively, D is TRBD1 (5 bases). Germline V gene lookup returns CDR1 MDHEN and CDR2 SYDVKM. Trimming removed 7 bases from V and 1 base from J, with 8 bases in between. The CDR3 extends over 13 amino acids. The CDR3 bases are TGTGCCAGCATCCGGGGGAGCAATCAGCCCCAGCATTTT. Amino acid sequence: CASIRGSNQPQHF.

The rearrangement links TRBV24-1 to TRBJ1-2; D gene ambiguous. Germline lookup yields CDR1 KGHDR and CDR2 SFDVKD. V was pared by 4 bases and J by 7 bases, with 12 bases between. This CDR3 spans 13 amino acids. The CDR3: CATSETLGSGYTF. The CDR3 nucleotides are TGTGCCACCAGTGAAACCCTAGGGAGTGGCTACACCTTC.

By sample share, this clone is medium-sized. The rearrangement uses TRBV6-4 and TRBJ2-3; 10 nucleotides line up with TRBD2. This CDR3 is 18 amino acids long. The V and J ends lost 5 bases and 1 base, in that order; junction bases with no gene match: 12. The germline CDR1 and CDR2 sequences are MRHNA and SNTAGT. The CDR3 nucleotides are TGTGCCAGCAGTTCTTCCGGGACTAGCGAGACTCGCACAGATACGCAGTATTTT. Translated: CASSSSGTSETRTDTQYF.

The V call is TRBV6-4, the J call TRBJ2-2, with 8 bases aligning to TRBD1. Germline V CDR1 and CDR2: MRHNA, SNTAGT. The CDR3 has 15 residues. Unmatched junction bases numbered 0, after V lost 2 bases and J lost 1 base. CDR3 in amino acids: CASSDGTGNTGELFF. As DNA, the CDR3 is TGTGCCAGCAGTGACGGGACAGGGAACACCGGGGAGCTGTTTTTT.

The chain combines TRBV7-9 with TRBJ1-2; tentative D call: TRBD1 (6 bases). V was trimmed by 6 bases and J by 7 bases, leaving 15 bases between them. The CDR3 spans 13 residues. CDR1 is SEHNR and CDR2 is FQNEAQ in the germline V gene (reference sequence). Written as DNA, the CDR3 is TGTGCCAGCAGACCGGACTTACAGGGTGGCTACACCTTC. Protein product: CASRPDLQGGYTF.

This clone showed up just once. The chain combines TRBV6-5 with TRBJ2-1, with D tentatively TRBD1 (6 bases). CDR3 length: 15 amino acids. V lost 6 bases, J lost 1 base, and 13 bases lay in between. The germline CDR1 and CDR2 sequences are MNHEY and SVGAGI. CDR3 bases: TGTGCCAGCAGGTATGGGACACCATCCTACAATGAGCAGTTCTTC. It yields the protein CASRYGTPSYNEQFF.

The CDR3 sequence: CASSRRTARIDEQFF. CDR3 coding DNA: TGCGCCAGCAGCCGGCGGACTGCCCGAATCGATGAGCAGTTCTTC. V and J are TRBV5-1 and TRBJ2-1; D may be TRBD2 (5 bases). The CDR3 has 15 residues. From germline, CDR1 is SGHRS and CDR2 YFSETQ. Trimming pared 4 bases from V and 8 bases from J, leaving 19 bases between. Full variable domain (missing parts from reference TRBV5-1 and TRBJ2-1): KAGVTQTPRYLIKTRGQQVTLSCSPISGHRSVSWYQQTPGQGLQFLFEYFSETQRNKGNFPGRFSGRQFSNSRSEMNVSTLELGDSALYLCASSRRTARIDEQFFGPGTRLTVL.

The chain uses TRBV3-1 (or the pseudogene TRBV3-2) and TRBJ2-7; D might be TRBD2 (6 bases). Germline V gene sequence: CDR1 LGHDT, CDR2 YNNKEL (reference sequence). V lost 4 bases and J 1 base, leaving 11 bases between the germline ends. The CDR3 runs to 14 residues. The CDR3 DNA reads TGTGCCAGCAGCCCCTTTGCGGGGTCCTACGAGCAGTACGTC. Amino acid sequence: CASSPFAGSYEQYV.

CDR3: CASSRGTSGTQETQYF. In DNA, the CDR3 is TGTGCCAGCAGCCGGGGGACTAGCGGGACTCAAGAGACCCAGTACTTC. The chain recombines TRBV3-1 (or the pseudogene TRBV3-2) with TRBJ2-5, with TRBD2 matching over 13 bases. CDR3 length: 16 amino acids. The V and J ends lost 4 bases and 2 bases, in that order; junction bases with no gene match: 4. Germline CDR1 is LGHDT and CDR2 is YNNKEL (reference sequence).

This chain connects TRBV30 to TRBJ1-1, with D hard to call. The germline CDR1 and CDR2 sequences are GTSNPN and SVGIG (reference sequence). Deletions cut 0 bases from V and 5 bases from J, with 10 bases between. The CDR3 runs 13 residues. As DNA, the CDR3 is TGTGCCTGGAGTGTGGGAGCGCGGACTGAAGCTTTCTTT. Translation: CAWSVGARTEAFF.